This T cell receptor (beta chain) appears in the sequencing data of a study of CXCR3-negative and CXCR3-positive naive CD8 T cells. UMI-labeled 5' RACE yielded the TRB cDNA libraries. TCRdb processed the 5' RACE reads again and assigns one entry to each CDR3 protein, with no DNA. In total, the table holds over 35,000 distinct CDR3 sequences. Remarks on this clonotype: What it binds is not known.

Study-level points and caveats: TRB CDR3 properties served as the basis for inferring TCR strength, and surface CD5 was comparable between naive subsets. Naive cells used TRBV-TRBJ genes in much the same way whether CXCR3-negative or CXCR3-positive; memory cells did not.

The CDR3 totals 13 residues. CDR1 is SGHRS and CDR2 is YFSETQ in the germline V gene. The source material was naive CXCR3- CD8+ T cells from blood. As for subset: CD45RO-CCR7+CD27+CD95- naive CD8+ T cells lacking CXCR3 (TNR3-). The sequence came from a human donor in good health. Some clones in this sample may be carry-over from other donors' samples. The rearrangement links TRBV5-1 to TRBJ2-1. The CDR3 sequence is CASSSKSYNEQFF.